Sequencing of this T cell receptor (beta chain) was carried out in a study of post-analysis software for immune sequencing data. Findings and caveats of the study: When compared against controls, multiple sclerosis patients showed significantly lower normalized Chao1 diversity. Patients had higher frequencies than controls of about five TRBV segments, including TRBV5-6, TRBV5-1 and TRBV20-1.

The CDR3 spans 15 residues. Trimming removed 5 bases from V and 9 bases from J; junction bases left unmatched: 9. Germline assignment: CDR1 PRHDT and CDR2 FYEKMQ (reference sequence). Every TCR beta cDNA library bore unique molecular identifiers. TCRdb itself ran the PCR reads through MiXCR, one entry per CDR3 protein. This sample has 750,000 to 950,000 distinct CDR3 sequences, with 46% found just once. Notes on this clonotype: Its antigen is currently unknown.

The V and J genes are TRBV13 and TRBJ1-4, with TRBD1 matching 10 bases. Input material: blood. This sequence originates from a girl aged 5 to 17 with multiple sclerosis. CDR3 sequence reads: CASSPPGQGNQKLFF. CDR3 DNA sequence: TGTGCCAGCAGCCCACCGGGACAGGGGAACCAAAAACTGTTTTTT.